This is a list of T cell receptor beta chains from one sample in a study of response to subunit inactivated influenza vaccine. TCRdb reanalysed the RT-PCR reads using MiXCR and keeps one entry per CDR3 protein. The profile covers 180,000 or so distinct CDR3 sequences, with 12% appearing a single time and roughly 29% taken by the ten largest. The same sample was also studied in work on T cells expressing NK-cell markers.

Specimen: CD8+ T cells sorted from PBMCs, collected about 13 days after vaccination. The receptors were gathered from a man aged 50 to 60 who received an inactivated influenza vaccine. Each CDR3 is given with its conserved first and last residue. Each record gives: CDR3 protein, V gene.

CASSDSPIITLNTGELFF TRBV6-4
CACRDLGGGGEQYF TRBV24-1
CASSREGTSGYYEQYF TRBV4-2
CATSGKSSYNEQFF TRBV24-1
CASSVFGETTNEKLFF TRBV25-1
CASSLSRPTGELFF TRBV28
CASSPSRNPNYGYTF TRBV4-3
CASRRARDTQYF TRBV13
CASSLRDRSYEQYF TRBV5-6
CGVEHDNSETQYF TRBV29-1
CSALTLAGGYEQYF TRBV20-1
CASSAGVNTEAFF TRBV6-2/TRBV6-3
CAISEFPGTDTQYF TRBV10-3
CASSHTYEQYF TRBV14
CSVPRGRGSNEQFF TRBV29-1
CASSASTGGPQEQYF TRBV6-1
CASSYLRGSSYNEQFF TRBV6-2/TRBV6-3
CAWRDPGEGAEKLFF TRBV30
CSARGRSSYEQYF TRBV20-1
CAISESGTGWYEQYF TRBV10-3
CASSQDWTYYNSPLHF TRBV4-2
CASSSSPSSYNEQFF TRBV6-2/TRBV6-3
CASSANGPSYEQYF TRBV7-6
CASSPRLAGYYEQYF TRBV27
CAISESGTNTGELFF TRBV10-3
CASSFPVLAGEYSGRYNEQFF TRBV12-3/TRBV12-4